This record looks at one T cell receptor beta chain sequence and its context. TCRdb ran MiXCR on the RACE reads and lists one entry per CDR3 protein. The profile shows about 77,000 distinct CDR3 sequences, approximately 8.1% of them singletons. These data are taken from a study of human T cells and chemical hapten exposure. Trimming removed 4 bases at V and 4 bases at J, with 14 bases between. CDR1 is SGHTA, CDR2 FQGTGA, per germline. CDR3 length equals 15 residues. Time point here: healthy volunteer bleed at 6 weeks. Unseparated into fractions, whole blood served as the source from which total RNA was extracted.

The chain recombines TRBV7-3 with TRBJ2-1; the D gene is possibly TRBD1 (5 bases). The specimen was whole blood. The TCR was taken from a female donor in good health. Some clones in this sample may be carry-over from other donors' samples. The CDR3 protein is CASSSKGQGYNEQFF. As DNA, the CDR3 is TGTGCCAGCAGCTCAAAGGGCCAGGGATACAATGAGCAGTTCTTC. Supplemented by reference TRBV7-3 and TRBJ2-1, the full variable domain reads GAGVSQTPSNKVTEKGKYVELRCDPISGHTALYWYRQSLGQGPEFLIYFQGTGAADDSGLPNDRFFAVRPEGSVSTLKIQRTERGDSAVYLCASSSKGQGYNEQFFGPGTRLTVL.